This TCR beta chain was sequenced during a study of T cell responses to AZD1222 COVID-19 vaccine. Study outcomes and limitations: All repertoire sampling was performed exclusively after the peak T cell response. Clonal diversity may have been underestimated in mostly white British donors. Distributed over spike, vaccine-associated CD4 TCRs predominated at 160-218 and 743-854.

Concerning this clone: Antigen specificity is unknown.

Produced via immunoSEQ multiplex PCR; TCRdb's table is partial and in-frame only. Seen here are about 200,000 clones, approximately 86% observed once, and the top ten hold around 7.9%. The input for sequencing was peripheral blood, taken on day 0 of AZD1222 vaccination. The TCR was taken from an adult in good health.

The CDR3 reads CASSYSNTEAFF. DNA of the CDR3: TGTGCCAGCAGTTACTCCAACACTGAAGCTTTCTTT. This sequence joins TRBV6-2 or TRBV6-3 and TRBJ1-1; D call uncertain. Looked up from germline, CDR1 is MNHEY and CDR2 is SVGEGT. This CDR3 is 12 amino acids long. V was pared by 0 bases and J by 2 bases, with 1 base between.